A single sample gave rise to the 27 T cell receptor beta chains below, sequenced in a study of shared clonotypes between healthy human individuals. TCRdb's table, derived via immunoSEQ multiplex PCR, lists solely in-frame clones and lacks some. Of 2 million to 2.5 million clones in the sample, nearly 97% were seen once. The sequenced sample consisted of naive CD4+ T cells sorted from blood. The subset was: CD45RA+ positively selected. The receptor source for this set is a man aged 18 to 29 in good health.

This chain connects TRBV2 to TRBJ1-6; D perhaps matches TRBD1 (5 bases). Looked up from germline, CDR1 is SNHLY and CDR2 is FYNNEI. V was pared by 7 bases and J by 1 base, with 14 bases between. The CDR3 runs 16 residues. For the CDR3, the DNA is TGTGCCAGCACCCTCGACAGAGAGTCCTATAATTCACCCCTCCACTTT. This gives the protein CASTLDRESYNSPLHF.

The rearrangement links TRBV5-1 to TRBJ1-3, with D hard to call. This CDR3 has 15 residues. Trimming left V 0 bases short and J 7 bases short, with 14 bases between. From germline, CDR1 is SGHRS and CDR2 YFSETQ. The CDR3 DNA is TGCGCCAGCAGCTTGGCAGAGCCTTTGAGGAACACCATATATTTT. Encoded protein: CASSLAEPLRNTIYF.

The chain combines TRBV29-1 with TRBJ1-3; no clear D. The V end was cut by 6 bases, the J end by 0 bases, with 12 bases between. The V gene's germline CDR1 is SQVTM and CDR2 ANQGSEA. The CDR3 consists of 14 residues. The CDR3 sequence: CSVLTVNSGNTIYF. CDR3 nucleotide sequence: TGCAGCGTCCTGACGGTAAACTCTGGAAACACCATATATTTT.

The genes are TRBV5-6 and TRBJ2-1; weak D call: TRBD1 (6 bases). The V gene's germline CDR1 is SGHDT and CDR2 YYEEEE. Between the trimmed V and J ends, which lost 0 bases and 0 bases, there was a span of 16 bases. This CDR3 spans 18 amino acids. CDR3 in DNA: TGTGCCAGCAGCTTGGCTTCCAAGGTACAGGGCTCCTACAATGAGCAGTTCTTC. Its protein product is CASSLASKVQGSYNEQFF.

The J gene is TRBJ2-2, the V gene TRBV29-1, with D possibly TRBD1 on 6 matching bases. This CDR3 has 13 residues. The germline CDR1 and CDR2 sequences are SQVTM and ANQGSEA. V lost 6 bases and J 4 bases, leaving 12 bases between the germline ends. CDR3 protein: CSVGQFATGELFF. CDR3 DNA sequence: TGCAGCGTGGGACAATTTGCCACCGGGGAGCTGTTTTTT.

The chain combines TRBV10-1 with TRBJ1-4; D uncertain. Germline lookup yields CDR1 WNHNN and CDR2 SYGVQD (reference sequence). V lost 5 bases, J lost 5 bases, and 24 bases lay in between. The CDR3 runs 18 residues. CDR3 in amino acids: CASSLSYGGPERNEKLFF. The CDR3 bases are TGCGCCAGCAGTCTCTCATATGGAGGTCCTGAGAGGAATGAAAAACTGTTTTTT.

This clone appeared a few times. The chain recombines TRBV2 with TRBJ2-7; TRBD1 or TRBD2 may be the D gene (5 bases each). The CDR3 is made up of 12 amino acids. Trimming took 9 bases from V and 6 from J, leaving 15 bases between them. Germline V gene sequence: CDR1 SNHLY, CDR2 FYNNEI. Here the CDR3 reads CASRIGTLEQYF. DNA for the CDR3: TGTGCCAGTAGGATCGGGACCCTCGAGCAGTACTTC. The whole variable domain, filled in from reference TRBV2 and TRBJ2-7, reads EPEVTQTPSHQVTQMGQEVILRCVPISNHLYFYWYRQILGQKVEFLVSFYNNEISEKSEIFDDQFSVERPDGSNFTLKIRSTKLEDSAMYFCASRIGTLEQYFGPGTRLTVT.

In regard to this clone: Additional DNA sequences in this sample encode the identical CDR3. The chain recombines TRBV18 with TRBJ1-1; D remains ambiguous. CDR3 length equals 13 residues. Germline V gene sequence: CDR1 KGHSH, CDR2 LQKENI. Trimming pared 2 bases from V and 1 base from J, leaving 5 bases between. The CDR3, as DNA: TGTGCCAGCTCACCAGTGGGGAACACTGAAGCTTTCTTT. Translated, it gives CASSPVGNTEAFF.

The chain couples TRBV2 to TRBJ2-2, with D possibly TRBD1 on 6 matching bases. The CDR3 covers 17 residues. V lost 6 bases and J lost 4, with 21 bases in between. CDR1 is SNHLY and CDR2 is FYNNEI in the germline V gene. The CDR3 region has the DNA TGTGCCAGCAGGGACTCTATGGACAGTTTCTTCACCGGGGAGCTGTTTTTT. Translated, it gives CASRDSMDSFFTGELFF.

CDR3 DNA sequence: TGCGCCAGCAGCAAAGGACTAGCGGGAGGATACAATGAGCAGTTCTTC. Translated: CASSKGLAGGYNEQFF. The chain links TRBV5-1 to TRBJ2-1, with 14 bases identical to TRBD2. This CDR3 comprises 16 residues. V lost 4 bases and J lost 4; bases outside the gene matches: 4. The germline V gene has CDR1 SGHRS and CDR2 YFSETQ.

V is TRBV28 and J is TRBJ2-7, with a possible D match to TRBD2 (7 bases). V was shortened by 6 bases and J by 3 bases, with 15 bases between the two germline ends. Looked up from germline, CDR1 is MDHEN and CDR2 is SYDVKM. The CDR3 is made up of 14 amino acids. The CDR3 bases are TGTGCCAGCAGAAAGGGGGGGATATACTACGAGCAGTACTTC. Residues: CASRKGGIYYEQYF.

The rearrangement links TRBV7-2 to TRBJ2-4, with a tentative D call TRBD2 (6 bases). This CDR3 region has 15 residues. Trimming took off 1 base at V and 5 bases at J, with 12 bases between the two ends. CDR1 is SGHTA, CDR2 FQGNSA, per germline. The CDR3 loop reads CASSLEGLLQNIQYF. CDR3 sequence (DNA): TGTGCCAGCAGCTTAGAGGGACTTCTCCAAAACATTCAGTACTTC. Looking up the rest from reference TRBV7-2 and TRBJ2-4 gives the full variable domain: GAGVSQSPSNKVTEKGKDVELRCDPISGHTALYWYRQSLGQGLEFLIYFQGNSAPDKSGLPSDRFSAERTGGSVSTLTIQRTQQEDSAVYLCASSLEGLLQNIQYFGAGTRLSVL.

This clone was observed once. This chain joins TRBV18 and TRBJ2-7; 7 nucleotides align to TRBD1. With V trimmed by 6 bases and J by 6 bases, 14 bases remained unmatched. CDR3 length: 15 residues. Germline V gene lookup returns CDR1 KGHSH and CDR2 LQKENI. The CDR3, as DNA: TGTGCCAGCTCCGTCAAGCAGGACAGGAAGGGCGAGCAGTACTTC. Encoded protein: CASSVKQDRKGEQYF.

The sample holds a few counts of this clone. Other DNA sequences in this specimen translate into the identical CDR3. V gene TRBV6-6 combines with J gene TRBJ2-5; 7 bases map to TRBD2. Germline values: CDR1 MNHNY, CDR2 SVGAGI (reference sequence). After removal of 2 bases from V and 4 bases from J, the junction contained 1 base not matched to a gene. The CDR3 spans 13 residues. CDR3 residues: CASSYAGVETQYF. For the CDR3, the DNA is TGTGCCAGCAGTTACGCGGGAGTAGAGACCCAGTACTTC.

V and J are TRBV2 and TRBJ2-5, with 14 bases identical to TRBD2. This CDR3 contains 16 residues. CDR1 SNHLY and CDR2 FYNNEI come from the germline V gene. V shed 4 bases and J 5 bases; nucleotides not matched to a gene: 6. CDR3 in amino acids: CASSARLAGGRETQYF. As DNA, the CDR3 is TGTGCCAGCAGTGCCCGACTAGCGGGAGGGAGGGAGACCCAGTACTTC.

The J gene is TRBJ2-5, the V gene TRBV19, with TRBD2 matching over 8 bases. Looked up from germline, CDR1 is LNHDA and CDR2 is SQIVND (reference sequence). After removal of 5 bases from V and 1 base from J, the junction contained 3 bases not matched to a gene. CDR3 length: 14 amino acids. CDR3 in DNA: TGTGCCAGTAGTTTACGGGAGGGCCAAGAGACCCAGTACTTC. Amino acid sequence: CASSLREGQETQYF.

The CDR3 is CASSLEGGVRSPLHF. CDR3 sequence (DNA): TGTGCCAGCAGCTTAGAGGGGGGGGTTCGATCACCCCTCCACTTT. This chain connects TRBV13 to TRBJ1-6; D might be TRBD1 (6 bases). Trimming left V 1 base short and J 10 bases short, with 14 bases between. The CDR3 totals 15 residues. The germline V gene encodes CDR1 PRHDT and CDR2 FYEKMQ (reference sequence).

Note on this clone: Other DNA sequences in this sample translate to the same CDR3. The chain is built from TRBV5-1 and TRBJ1-4; D remains unclear. Germline assignment: CDR1 SGHRS and CDR2 YFSETQ. The CDR3 loop spans 13 amino acids. V shed 4 bases and J shed 0 bases, with 4 bases lying between them. CDR3: CASSRATNEKLFF. DNA for the CDR3: TGCGCCAGCAGCCGGGCAACTAATGAAAAACTGTTTTTT.

For this clone: This CDR3 is also generated by other DNA sequences in the sample. The gene calls are TRBV7-2 and TRBJ1-6, with 9 bases fitting TRBD1. Per the germline V gene, CDR1 is SGHTA and CDR2 is FQGNSA. J lost 6 bases, V lost 2 bases, and 2 bases had no gene match. The CDR3 consists of 15 residues. The CDR3 DNA follows: TGTGCCAGCAGCTTAAGGGGACAGGGTAATTCACCCCTCCACTTT. This encodes CASSLRGQGNSPLHF. The variable domain in full, with the rest retrieved from reference TRBV7-2 and TRBJ1-6, is GAGVSQSPSNKVTEKGKDVELRCDPISGHTALYWYRQSLGQGLEFLIYFQGNSAPDKSGLPSDRFSAERTGGSVSTLTIQRTQQEDSAVYLCASSLRGQGNSPLHFGNGTRLTVT.

To note about this clone: This specimen includes other DNA sequences encoding the same CDR3. The rearrangement uses TRBV29-1 and TRBJ1-1; D gene ambiguous. Germline values: CDR1 SQVTM, CDR2 ANQGSEA. The CDR3 sequence is 13 residues long. V was cut by 3 bases and J by 1 base, with 9 bases left in between. CDR3 sequence reads: CSVEEGRNTEAFF. DNA of the CDR3: TGCAGCGTTGAGGAGGGTAGGAACACTGAAGCTTTCTTT.

A few counts support this clone. A much larger clone is a single base away; this may be a read error. The same CDR3 also results from other DNA sequences found in this sample. The genes are TRBV2 and TRBJ2-5; D is undetermined. This CDR3 is 10 amino acids long. Trimming left V 3 bases short and J 5 bases short, with 1 base between. The germline V gene has CDR1 SNHLY and CDR2 FYNNEI. The CDR3 nucleotides are TGTGCCAGCAGTGAGGAGACCCAGTACTTC. It codes for CASSEETQYF. Supplemented by reference TRBV2 and TRBJ2-5, the full variable domain reads EPEVTQTPSHQVTQMGQEVILRCVPISNHLYFYWYRQILGQKVEFLVSFYNNEISEKSEIFDDQFSVERPDGSNFTLKIRSTKLEDSAMYFCASSEETQYFGPGTRLLVL.

Of note for this clone: This same CDR3 is encoded by further DNA sequences in the sample. The genes are TRBV5-1 and TRBJ2-5; TRBD1 matches at 11 bases. This CDR3 region has 14 residues. Germline loops: CDR1 SGHRS, CDR2 YFSETQ. V dropped 4 bases and J dropped 5; count of bases not matched to a gene: 4. As DNA, the CDR3 is TGCGCCAGCAGCCCGGGGACAGGGGGGGAGACCCAGTACTTC. As protein: CASSPGTGGETQYF.

J is TRBJ2-2 and V is TRBV19; weak D call: TRBD1 (5 bases). The germline gives CDR1 LNHDA, CDR2 SQIVND (reference sequence). V was clipped by 8 bases and J by 7 bases, with 8 bases between them. This CDR3 spans 11 amino acids. The CDR3 is CASGAVGELFF. The DNA of the CDR3 is TGTGCCAGTGGGGCCGTCGGGGAGCTGTTTTTT. Full variable domain (missing parts from reference TRBV19 and TRBJ2-2): DGGITQSPKYLFRKEGQNVTLSCEQNLNHDAMYWYRQDPGQGLRLIYYSQIVNDFQKGDIAEGYSVSREKKESFPLTVTSAQKNPTAFYLCASGAVGELFFGEGSRLTVL.

V and J are TRBV7-8 and TRBJ1-3; D uncertain. Per the germline V gene, CDR1 is SGHVS and CDR2 is FQNEAQ. With 5 bases removed from V and 2 bases from J, the gap between germline ends came to 7 bases. CDR3 size: 13 residues. The CDR3 bases are TGTGCCAGCAGCCTCGCTGCTGGAAACACCATATATTTT. Translated: CASSLAAGNTIYF.

The chain is built from TRBV5-1 and TRBJ2-5; a possible D gene is TRBD2 (5 bases). The CDR3 has 14 amino acids. The V and J ends lost 2 bases and 5 bases respectively, with 13 bases between them. The germline gives CDR1 SGHRS, CDR2 YFSETQ. Written as DNA, the CDR3 is TGCGCCAGCAGCTTTACAGACGGGGTTGAGACCCAGTACTTC. It specifies CASSFTDGVETQYF.

The chain is built from TRBV10-3 and TRBJ2-1, with TRBD1 identical over 8 bases. The V gene's germline CDR1 is ENHRY and CDR2 SYGVKD. The CDR3 consists of 16 residues. With V trimmed by 2 bases and J by 2 bases, 5 bases remained unmatched. CDR3 region: CAISEPGQGAYNEQFF. The CDR3, as DNA: TGTGCCATCAGTGAGCCTGGACAGGGCGCCTACAATGAGCAGTTCTTC.

The CDR3 sequence: CASSLDYRGRKAFF. As DNA, the CDR3 is TGTGCCAGCAGCTTGGACTACAGGGGGCGAAAAGCTTTCTTT. The J gene is TRBJ1-1, the V gene TRBV5-4; TRBD1 agrees at 9 bases. The trim removed 0 bases at V and 9 bases at J, leaving 6 bases unmatched. The CDR3 length is 14 residues. Germline loops: CDR1 SGHNT, CDR2 YYREEE (reference sequence). The full variable domain, in which reference TRBV5-4 and TRBJ1-1 provide the parts outside the CDR3, is ETGVTQSPTHLIKTRGQQVTLRCSSQSGHNTVSWYQQALGQGPQFIFQYYREEENGRGNFPPRFSGLQFPNYSSELNVNALELDDSALYLCASSLDYRGRKAFFGQGTRLTVV.